The entry below describes one T cell receptor (beta chain). The antigen remains undetermined. This sample is part of a study of T cell responses to AZD1222 COVID-19 vaccine. Notes on the study in general: Just 5 to 7 AZD1222 recipients were seropositive at baseline. Within unmutated variant regions lay the reported targets of nearly half of spike-specific TCRs. After two AZD1222 doses, spike-specific TCR breadth and depth rose versus day 0. Sampling that yielded the repertoires occurred only after the peak T cell response.

This CDR3 contains 18 residues. Trimming removed 3 bases at V and 1 base at J, with 19 bases between. Germline CDR1 is ENHRY and CDR2 is SYGVKD. Sequenced by immunoSEQ multiplex PCR; TCRdb stores in-frame clones only, minus some. The table records about 39,000 clones, approximately 85% of them present only once. The receptor's source is an adult who received the MenACWY meningococcal vaccine as a control. The chain couples TRBV10-3 to TRBJ2-1; D is possibly TRBD2 (7 bases). The material was peripheral blood, obtained 28 days after the second dose of the MenACWY control vaccine. CDR3 loop: CAISDPRRGAQSYNEQFF. CDR3 in DNA: TGTGCCATCAGTGATCCCCGCCGGGGGGCTCAGTCCTACAATGAGCAGTTCTTC.